A single sample is the source of the 19 T cell receptor beta chains below, sequenced in a study of T cells in Graves' hyperthyroidism and ophthalmopathy. RNA transcripts were the template for amplifying TCR beta CDR3 regions. HTBI primers were employed in a first-round RT-PCR of the TCR CDR3. TCRdb re-derived calls from the multiplex PCR reads in MiXCR, one entry per CDR3 protein. The sample yields about 350,000 distinct CDR3 sequences, over 15% seen once. The sample was blood. All receptors come from a woman between 40 and 55 years old with Graves' ophthalmopathy.

To note about this clonotype: The germline gene is not matched at one end of the junction; a read error may be the cause. The rearrangement uses TRBV30 and TRBJ2-7; D gene uncertain. CDR1 is GTSNPN, CDR2 SVGIG, per germline (reference sequence). The CDR3 is made up of 12 amino acids. CDR3 in amino acids: CAWNVHVNRRLF. The CDR3 coding sequence is TGTGCCTGGAATGTACATGTGAACCGGCGACTCTTC.

The genes are TRBV12-3 or TRBV12-4 and TRBJ1-5; 7 nucleotides match TRBD1. V lost 8 bases and J lost 6; bases outside the gene matches: 13. The CDR3 runs to 15 residues. The CDR3 region has the DNA TGTGCCAGCCGGGACAGCCGACATGTCGGTCAGCCCCAGCATTTT. It specifies CASRDSRHVGQPQHF.

This clonotype was found many times. The V gene is TRBV7-9, the J gene TRBJ2-7; unclear D gene. Germline V gene sequence: CDR1 SEHNR, CDR2 FQNEAQ (reference sequence). The CDR3 totals 13 residues. The V end lost 5 bases, the J end lost 6 bases, and 14 bases lay between the germline ends. The CDR3 loop reads CASSNSGDGEQYF. The DNA for the CDR3 is TGTGCCAGCAGCAACTCGGGTGATGGCGAGCAGTACTTC.

This clonotype was detected ten times or more. One end of the junction fails to match germline, which may point to a read error. This rearrangement joins TRBV28 to TRBJ2-4; D tentatively fits TRBD1 or TRBD2 (5 bases each). This CDR3 comprises 14 residues. Germline CDR1 reads MDHEN; CDR2 reads SYDVKM. CDR3 sequence (DNA): TGTGCCGGCAGTTTAGAGTGGGGGACGTACATTCAGTACTTC. Protein sequence: CAGSLEWGTYIQYF. Full variable domain (remainder filled in from reference TRBV28 and TRBJ2-4): DVKVTQSSRYLVKRTGEKVFLECVQDMDHENMFWYRQDPGLGLRLIYFSYDVKMKEKGDIPEGYSVSREKKERFSLILESASTNQTSMYLCAGSLEWGTYIQYFGAGTRLSVL.

This chain connects TRBV27 to TRBJ2-5; no firm D call. There are 13 residues in the CDR3. CDR1 MNHEY and CDR2 SMNVEV come from the germline V gene (reference sequence). With 10 bases removed from V and 1 base from J, the gap between germline ends came to 13 bases. CDR3 region: CATAGTIQETQYF. In DNA form, the CDR3 reads TGTGCCACCGCTGGAACAATCCAAGAGACCCAGTACTTC.

This clonotype was detected many times. V gene TRBV27 combines with J gene TRBJ2-7; weak D call: TRBD2 (6 bases). The CDR3 sequence is 15 residues long. V shed 2 bases and J shed 2 bases, with 13 bases lying between them. Germline assignment: CDR1 MNHEY and CDR2 SMNVEV (reference sequence). CDR3 sequence (DNA): TGTGCCAGCAGTTTAACCGGGACTTCGCCCTACGAGCAGTACTTC. It encodes CASSLTGTSPYEQYF.

The chain has TRBV28 and TRBJ1-1; D is unclear. The CDR3 has 14 residues. Trimming removed 2 bases from V and 4 bases from J, with 11 bases in between. Germline V gene lookup returns CDR1 MDHEN and CDR2 SYDVKM. The CDR3 DNA is TGTGCCAGCAGTTTAATCGGGCCAAGCACTGAAGCTTTCTTT. Residues: CASSLIGPSTEAFF.

This clonotype was observed at least ten times. This chain links TRBV28 with TRBJ2-7, with a weak D call TRBD2 (6 bases). Germline V gene lookup returns CDR1 MDHEN and CDR2 SYDVKM. V was pared by 3 bases and J by 2 bases, with 11 bases between. CDR3 length equals 14 residues. In DNA, the CDR3 is TGTGCCAGCAGTTTGTGGCGGGATACCTACGAGCAGTACTTC. It yields the protein CASSLWRDTYEQYF. The full variable domain, its missing parts supplied by reference TRBV28 and TRBJ2-7, is DVKVTQSSRYLVKRTGEKVFLECVQDMDHENMFWYRQDPGLGLRLIYFSYDVKMKEKGDIPEGYSVSREKKERFSLILESASTNQTSMYLCASSLWRDTYEQYFGPGTRLTVT.

This clonotype was seen at least ten times. The rearrangement uses TRBV30 and TRBJ1-2, with no clear D. The CDR3 extends over 12 amino acids. The V gene's germline CDR1 is GTSNPN and CDR2 SVGIG (reference sequence). V lost 2 bases and J lost 0, with 4 bases in between. The DNA of the CDR3 is TGTGCCTGGAGTCCAGCTAACTATGGCTACACCTTC. Amino acids: CAWSPANYGYTF.

This clonotype was seen many times. V gene TRBV2 combines with J gene TRBJ2-7, with 8 bases identical to TRBD2. The V gene's germline CDR1 is SNHLY and CDR2 FYNNEI. The CDR3 sequence is 13 residues long. V was pared by 6 bases and J by 5 bases, with 6 bases of the junction left unmatched. The CDR3 coding sequence is TGTGCCAGCAGAGGGGGACTAGGTGACGAGCAGTACTTC. Its protein is CASRGGLGDEQYF. The whole variable domain, filled in from reference TRBV2 and TRBJ2-7, reads EPEVTQTPSHQVTQMGQEVILRCVPISNHLYFYWYRQILGQKVEFLVSFYNNEISEKSEIFDDQFSVERPDGSNFTLKIRSTKLEDSAMYFCASRGGLGDEQYFGPGTRLTVT.

This clonotype was observed at least ten times. A much larger clone lies a single base off, so this may be a read error. The chain is built from TRBV11-2 and TRBJ2-2; weak D call: TRBD2 (6 bases). This CDR3 contains 13 residues. The germline V gene has CDR1 SGHAT and CDR2 FQNNGV. The CDR3 DNA follows: TGTGCCAGCAGCTCGGAGGGGACCGGGGAGCTGCTTTTT. Residues: CASSSEGTGELLF.

This clonotype was detected ten times or more. The rearrangement uses TRBV2 and TRBJ1-1; D ambiguous. Trimming cost V 5 bases and J 5 bases, with 18 bases left between them. The CDR3 is made up of 15 amino acids. Germline values: CDR1 SNHLY, CDR2 FYNNEI. The CDR3 bases are TGTGCCAGCAGTCCGGATCAAGCCTGGGGAACTGAAGCTTTCTTT. As protein: CASSPDQAWGTEAFF.

This clonotype has at least ten counts. The rearrangement joins TRBV12-5 to TRBJ2-7; 9 nucleotides agree with TRBD1. This CDR3 comprises 15 residues. Germline loops: CDR1 LGHNT, CDR2 FRNRAP. After removal of 4 bases from V and 2 bases from J, the junction contained 6 bases not matched to a gene. CDR3 DNA sequence: TGTGCTAGTGGTTCCGGGACAGGGCAACCCTACGAGCAGTACTTC. This translates into CASGSGTGQPYEQYF. Based on the CDR3 plus reference TRBV12-5 and TRBJ2-7, the full variable domain is DARVTQTPRHKVTEMGQEVTMRCQPILGHNTVFWYRQTMMQGLELLAYFRNRAPLDDSGMPKDRFSAEMPDATLATLKIQPSEPRDSAVYFCASGSGTGQPYEQYFGPGTRLTVT.

This clonotype was seen at least ten times. In nucleotides, the CDR3 is TGTGCCAGCAGCAGGGCGCCCTGGACCGGGGAGCTGTTTTTT. It encodes CASSRAPWTGELFF. This rearrangement joins TRBV7-3 to TRBJ2-2; D ambiguous. Germline-derived CDR1 and CDR2 are SGHTA and FQGTGA. The CDR3 consists of 14 residues. V was shortened by 5 bases and J by 5 bases, with 12 bases between the two germline ends.

This clonotype was counted a few times. The chain employs TRBV5-1 and TRBJ2-7; D is possibly TRBD1 (6 bases). CDR3 length equals 16 residues. Germline V lookup: CDR1 SGHRS, CDR2 YFSETQ. Trimming stripped 2 bases from V and 5 bases from J, with 20 bases between. The CDR3 reads CASSFASTGFFDEQYF. Here the CDR3 DNA reads TGCGCCAGCAGCTTCGCGAGCACAGGGTTTTTCGACGAGCAGTACTTC.

This clonotype was found many times. The chain combines TRBV5-1 with TRBJ2-7, with D tentatively TRBD1 (6 bases). V gave up 3 bases and J gave up 2 bases, with 12 bases separating them. In germline, CDR1 is SGHRS, CDR2 YFSETQ. CDR3 length: 14 residues. CDR3 DNA: TGCGCCAGCAGCTCAGACAGGACCACCTACGAGCAGTACTTC. Amino acid sequence: CASSSDRTTYEQYF.

This clonotype was detected ten times or more. The chain has TRBV4-2 and TRBJ1-1; TRBD1 matches 8 bases. The germline V gene encodes CDR1 LGHNA and CDR2 YNFKEQ. This CDR3 contains 15 residues. After removal of 2 bases from V and 4 bases from J, the junction contained 6 bases not matched to a gene. CDR3: CASSQSRGLGTEAFF. The CDR3 DNA reads as TGTGCCAGCAGCCAATCCAGGGGGCTCGGCACTGAAGCTTTCTTT.

In its sample, this clonotype was seen many times. V is TRBV28 and J is TRBJ2-2; the D is unclear. This CDR3 is built from 15 residues. CDR1 MDHEN and CDR2 SYDVKM come from the germline V gene. Between the trimmed V and J ends, which lost 3 bases and 1 base, there was a span of 9 bases. The CDR3 DNA reads TGTGCCAGCAGTTTTTTCCAGAAGAACACCGGGGAGCTGTTTTTT. Its translation: CASSFFQKNTGELFF.

This clonotype was picked up many times. The CDR3 sequence is CSVKGNSGNTIYF. CDR3 DNA: TGCAGCGTTAAGGGCAACTCTGGAAACACCATATATTTT. The chain joins TRBV29-1 to TRBJ1-3; no clear D gene. Between the trimmed V and J ends, which lost 5 bases and 0 bases, there was a span of 8 bases. The CDR3 has 13 amino acids. The germline gives CDR1 SQVTM, CDR2 ANQGSEA.